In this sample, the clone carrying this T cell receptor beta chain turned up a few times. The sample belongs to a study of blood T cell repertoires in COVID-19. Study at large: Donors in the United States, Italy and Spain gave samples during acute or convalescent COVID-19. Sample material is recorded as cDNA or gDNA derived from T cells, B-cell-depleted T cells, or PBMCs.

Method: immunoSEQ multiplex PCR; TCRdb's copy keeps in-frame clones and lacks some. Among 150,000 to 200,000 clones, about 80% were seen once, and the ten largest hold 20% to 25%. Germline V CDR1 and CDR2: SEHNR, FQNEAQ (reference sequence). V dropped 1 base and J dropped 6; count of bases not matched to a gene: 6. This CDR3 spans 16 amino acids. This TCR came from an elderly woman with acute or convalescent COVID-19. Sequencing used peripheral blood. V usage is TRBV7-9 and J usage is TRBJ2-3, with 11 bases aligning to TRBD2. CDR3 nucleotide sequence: TGTGCCAGCAGCTTAGTACTAGCGGGAGAAGGGGATACGCAGTATTTT. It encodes CASSLVLAGEGDTQYF.